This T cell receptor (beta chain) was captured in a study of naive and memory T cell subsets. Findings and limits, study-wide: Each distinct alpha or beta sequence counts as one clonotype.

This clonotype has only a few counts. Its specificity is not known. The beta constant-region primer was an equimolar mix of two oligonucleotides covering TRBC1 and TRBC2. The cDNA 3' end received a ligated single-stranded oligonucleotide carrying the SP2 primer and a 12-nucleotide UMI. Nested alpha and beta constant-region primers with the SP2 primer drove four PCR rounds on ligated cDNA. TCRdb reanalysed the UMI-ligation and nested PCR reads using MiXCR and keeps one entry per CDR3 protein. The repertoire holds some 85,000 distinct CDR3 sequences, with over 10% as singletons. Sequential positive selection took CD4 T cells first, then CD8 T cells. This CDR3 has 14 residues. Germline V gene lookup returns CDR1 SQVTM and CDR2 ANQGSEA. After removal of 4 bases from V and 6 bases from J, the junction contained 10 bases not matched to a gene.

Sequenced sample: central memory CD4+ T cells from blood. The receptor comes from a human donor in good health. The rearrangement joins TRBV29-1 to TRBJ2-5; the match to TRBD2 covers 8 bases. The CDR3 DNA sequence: TGCAGCGTTGTGGATAGCGGGACGGGAAAGACCCAGTACTTC. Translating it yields CSVVDSGTGKTQYF.